These 4 T cell receptor beta chains originate from one sample sequenced in a study of blood T cell repertoires in COVID-19. Data came from immunoSEQ multiplex PCR; TCRdb stores just in-frame clones and leaves some out. The sample holds 20,000 to 30,000 clones, around 90% seen once. Sequenced: peripheral blood. Receptors originate from a man between 65 and 85 years old in a cohort sampled during active COVID-19.

This chain joins TRBV7-2 and TRBJ2-1, with TRBD2 identical over 7 bases. The CDR3 contains 13 residues. The germline gives CDR1 SGHTA, CDR2 FQGNSA. V was pared by 9 bases and J by 9 bases, with 11 bases of the junction left unmatched. The CDR3 loop is CARRTRREGEQFF. In nucleotides, the CDR3 is TGTGCCAGAAGGACTAGAAGGGAGGGTGAGCAGTTCTTC.

The chain employs TRBV6-5 and TRBJ1-6, with D possibly TRBD1 on 6 matching bases. Deletions cut 2 bases from V and 6 bases from J, with 11 bases between. The CDR3 runs to 15 residues. The V gene's germline CDR1 is MNHEY and CDR2 SVGAGI. CDR3: CASSYGGAGNSPLHF. The CDR3 DNA follows: TGTGCCAGCAGTTACGGGGGGGCCGGTAATTCACCCCTCCACTTT.

The V gene is TRBV28, the J gene TRBJ2-7; TRBD2 aligns across 11 bases. CDR3 size: 15 residues. V lost 2 bases to trimming and J lost 2 bases; unmatched junction nucleotides: 2. Looked up from germline, CDR1 is MDHEN and CDR2 is SYDVKM. The CDR3, as DNA: TGTGCCAGCAGTTTACGACTAGCGGGAACCTACGAGCAGTACTTC. This sequence encodes CASSLRLAGTYEQYF.

The chain has TRBV11-2 and TRBJ2-7; TRBD1 might be the D (6 bases). Trimming shortened V by 5 bases and J by 3 bases, and 14 bases separated the two germline ends. Germline-derived CDR1 and CDR2 are SGHAT and FQNNGV. The CDR3 runs to 14 residues. The DNA of the CDR3 is TGTGCCAGCAGCGCCCACAGGGAGAGCTACGAGCAGTACTTC. This encodes CASSAHRESYEQYF. Using reference TRBV11-2 and TRBJ2-7 for the parts outside the CDR3, the full variable domain is EAGVAQSPRYKIIEKRQSVAFWCNPISGHATLYWYQQILGQGPKLLIQFQNNGVVDDSQLPKDRFSAERLKGVDSTLKIQPAKLEDSAVYLCASSAHRESYEQYFGPGTRLTVT.